This T cell receptor beta chain was sequenced in a study of spatial heterogeneity in lung cancer. Study information: Sequencing consistently turned up more beta-chain sequences than alpha-chain sequences.

Sample time point: sample taken at primary tumor resection. TCRdb re-called the 5' RACE reads with MiXCR, one entry per CDR3 protein. This sample has 4,000 to 5,500 distinct CDR3 sequences, with 8.4% found just once. Details on this clonotype: Antigen specificity is unknown. This may arise from a read error, as a much more abundant clone is one base away.

Trimming removed 2 bases at V and 0 bases at J, with 6 bases between. This CDR3 comprises 14 residues. Germline V gene lookup returns CDR1 LNHNV and CDR2 YYDKDF (reference sequence). Broader study findings: It was found that expanded intratumoral alpha and beta TCR counts tracked tumor mutation counts.

Here the sequenced sample was lung tumor tissue, taken at surgery. The chain couples TRBV15 to TRBJ2-3; D call uncertain. This TCR was sampled from a female donor with early-stage non-small cell lung cancer. CDR3 amino acids: CATSRLESTDTQYF. CDR3 DNA sequence: TGTGCCACCAGCAGACTAGAAAGCACAGATACGCAGTATTTT.